These T cell receptor beta chains were read from a single sample in a study of spatial heterogeneity in lung cancer. Each CDR3 protein is one row after TCRdb ran MiXCR on the 5' RACE reads. The table records about 17,000 distinct CDR3 sequences, about a fifth of them present only once. The sample consisted of PBMCs, taken at surgery. These receptors originate from a female donor with early-stage non-small cell lung cancer. CDR3s include the opening cysteine and the closing phenylalanine or tryptophan. A D gene is named only where the DNA matches it firmly. Size is stated for part of the rows, as once, few or many counts, or as a class when the clone is expanded.

j_call: TRBJ1-1; d_call: NA; clone_size: NA; v_call: TRBV11-1; cdr3_nt: TGTGCCAGCAGCGGGGGGGACACACAGAACACTGAAGCTTTCTTT; cdr3_aa: CASSGGDTQNTEAFF
j_call: TRBJ2-3; d_call: TRBD2; clone_size: few; v_call: TRBV4-2; cdr3_nt: TGTGCCAGCAGCCCGGGTTCAGCTAGCGGGGGGGAGACAGATACGCAGTATTTT; cdr3_aa: CASSPGSASGGETDTQYF
j_call: TRBJ2-5; d_call: TRBD2; clone_size: many; v_call: TRBV9; cdr3_nt: TGTGCCAGCAGCGTAGACGGGAGGGCCCCAGAGACCCAGTACTTC; cdr3_aa: CASSVDGRAPETQYF
j_call: TRBJ2-3; d_call: TRBD2; clone_size: NA; v_call: TRBV6-2/TRBV6-3; cdr3_nt: TGTGCCGCTAGGACTAGCGGGAACACAGATACGCAGTATTTT; cdr3_aa: CAARTSGNTDTQYF
j_call: TRBJ1-1; d_call: NA; clone_size: many; v_call: TRBV19; cdr3_nt: TGTGCCAGTAGTATAGCCCGGGACGGACCGAACACTGAAGCTTTCTTT; cdr3_aa: CASSIARDGPNTEAFF
j_call: TRBJ1-5; d_call: NA; clone_size: NA; v_call: TRBV24-1; cdr3_nt: TGTGCCACCAGGGGGCTTTTGAGGGGCAGCAAGCAGCCCCAGCATTTT; cdr3_aa: CATRGLLRGSKQPQHF
j_call: TRBJ2-7; d_call: NA; clone_size: NA; v_call: TRBV5-6; cdr3_nt: TGTGCCAGCAGCTTTAGGGCAGCGAGCTACGAGCAGTACTTC; cdr3_aa: CASSFRAASYEQYF
j_call: TRBJ2-2; d_call: NA; clone_size: few; v_call: TRBV30; cdr3_nt: TGTGCCTGGAGTGAGAGGGGCACCGGGGAGCTGTTTTTT; cdr3_aa: CAWSERGTGELFF
j_call: TRBJ2-1; d_call: NA; clone_size: many; v_call: TRBV28; cdr3_nt: TGTGCCAGCAGTCGTGGGGACCTACCAAGCCCATCCTACAATGAGCAGTTCTTC; cdr3_aa: CASSRGDLPSPSYNEQFF
j_call: TRBJ2-3; d_call: NA; clone_size: NA; v_call: TRBV29-1; cdr3_nt: TGCAGCGTTGTCAGGGTGGGCACAGATACGCAGTATTTT; cdr3_aa: CSVVRVGTDTQYF
j_call: TRBJ2-3; d_call: NA; clone_size: once; v_call: TRBV29-1; cdr3_nt: TGCAGCGTTGACGGGAGCGGATCAAGGGATACGCAGTATTTT; cdr3_aa: CSVDGSGSRDTQYF
j_call: TRBJ2-7; d_call: TRBD2; clone_size: many; v_call: TRBV6-5; cdr3_nt: TGTGCCAGCAGTTACTCGACTAGCGGGAGACTCTACGAGCAGTACTTC; cdr3_aa: CASSYSTSGRLYEQYF
j_call: TRBJ1-6; d_call: NA; clone_size: NA; v_call: TRBV12-3/TRBV12-4; cdr3_nt: TGTGCCAGCAGTTTCGGATCTGATTCACCCCTCCACTTT; cdr3_aa: CASSFGSDSPLHF
j_call: TRBJ1-1; d_call: NA; clone_size: NA; v_call: TRBV27; cdr3_nt: TGTGCCAGCAGTTTAATACCTGGTGCAGCTTTCTTT; cdr3_aa: CASSLIPGAAFF
j_call: TRBJ2-1; d_call: NA; clone_size: many; v_call: TRBV5-5; cdr3_nt: TGTGCCAGCAGCTTGTCCACAGGGACATACTACAATGAGCAGTTCTTC; cdr3_aa: CASSLSTGTYYNEQFF
j_call: TRBJ2-7; d_call: TRBD2; clone_size: NA; v_call: TRBV27; cdr3_nt: TGTGCCAGCAGTTTCGGCGGGAGCAAGTACGAGCAGTACTTC; cdr3_aa: CASSFGGSKYEQYF
j_call: TRBJ2-4; d_call: NA; clone_size: many; v_call: TRBV20-1; cdr3_nt: TGCAGTGCTAGAGACAGAAGAACCGGGCAAAACATTCAGTACTTC; cdr3_aa: CSARDRRTGQNIQYF
j_call: TRBJ1-2; d_call: TRBD1; clone_size: few; v_call: TRBV30; cdr3_nt: TGTGCCTGGACCCCTCGACAGGGGGGTTACTATGGCTACACCTTC; cdr3_aa: CAWTPRQGGYYGYTF
j_call: TRBJ2-6; d_call: TRBD2; clone_size: NA; v_call: TRBV20-1; cdr3_nt: TGCAGTGCTATTCGATTCCTTCCGGGAGGGCCTCCTGGGGCCAACGTCCTGACTTTC; cdr3_aa: CSAIRFLPGGPPGANVLTF
j_call: TRBJ1-3; d_call: NA; clone_size: NA; v_call: TRBV6-2/TRBV6-3; cdr3_nt: TGTGCCACCGGTTGGAACACCATATATTTT; cdr3_aa: CATGWNTIYF
j_call: TRBJ2-5; d_call: NA; clone_size: many; v_call: TRBV5-4; cdr3_nt: TGTGCCAGCAGCTTGGCCAACCAAGAGACCCAGTACTTC; cdr3_aa: CASSLANQETQYF
j_call: TRBJ1-2; d_call: NA; clone_size: NA; v_call: TRBV27; cdr3_nt: TGTGCCAGCAAGACGGCTAACGACATCTATGGCTACACCTTC; cdr3_aa: CASKTANDIYGYTF
j_call: TRBJ1-6; d_call: TRBD1; clone_size: many; v_call: TRBV7-2; cdr3_nt: TGTGCCAGCAGCTTAGTAGGGACAGAAAATAATTCACCCCTCCACTTT; cdr3_aa: CASSLVGTENNSPLHF
j_call: TRBJ2-5; d_call: TRBD1; clone_size: NA; v_call: TRBV28; cdr3_nt: TGTGCCAGCAGTTTGCTCCGGGGACAGGGGGCGTTCGAGGAGACCCAGTACTTC; cdr3_aa: CASSLLRGQGAFEETQYF
j_call: TRBJ2-3; d_call: TRBD2; clone_size: many; v_call: TRBV28; cdr3_nt: TGTGCCAGCAGTTTACTAGCGGGCACAGATACGCAGTATTTT; cdr3_aa: CASSLLAGTDTQYF
j_call: TRBJ1-1; d_call: NA; clone_size: NA; v_call: TRBV10-3; cdr3_nt: TGTGCCACCAATCGGCAGGGTATGGGGATGAACACTGAAGCTTTCTTT; cdr3_aa: CATNRQGMGMNTEAFF